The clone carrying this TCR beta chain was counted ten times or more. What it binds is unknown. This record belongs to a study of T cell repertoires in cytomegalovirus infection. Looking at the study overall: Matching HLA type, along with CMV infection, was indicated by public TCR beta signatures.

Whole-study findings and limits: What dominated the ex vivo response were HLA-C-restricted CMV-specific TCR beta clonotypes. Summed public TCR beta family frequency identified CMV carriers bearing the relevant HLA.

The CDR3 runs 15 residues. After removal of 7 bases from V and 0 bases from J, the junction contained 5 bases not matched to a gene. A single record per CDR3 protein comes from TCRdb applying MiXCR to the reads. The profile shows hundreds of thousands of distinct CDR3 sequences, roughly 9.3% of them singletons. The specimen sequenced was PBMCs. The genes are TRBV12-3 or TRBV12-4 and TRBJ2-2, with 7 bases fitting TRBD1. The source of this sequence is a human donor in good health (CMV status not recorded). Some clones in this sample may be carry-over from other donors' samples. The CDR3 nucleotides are TGTGCCAGCATCCACAGGGGTGCGAACACCGGGGAGCTGTTTTTT. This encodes CASIHRGANTGELFF.